The 20 T cell receptor beta chains below were found in one sample sequenced in a study of blood T cell repertoires in COVID-19. Sequencing was performed with immunoSEQ multiplex PCR; in TCRdb, only in-frame clones are kept and a portion is missing. Of under 150,000 clones listed, 75% to 85% are singletons. The sample was peripheral blood. These receptors were obtained from a woman aged 50 to 60 with acute or convalescent COVID-19.

V usage is TRBV19 and J usage is TRBJ1-1; 7 bases are a match to TRBD1. The CDR3 loop spans 13 amino acids. V gave up 7 bases and J gave up 7 bases; unmatched junction bases: 9. CDR1 LNHDA and CDR2 SQIVND come from the germline V gene (reference sequence). The CDR3: CASTESQGNEAFF. The CDR3 DNA sequence: TGTGCCAGTACCGAATCACAGGGGAATGAAGCTTTCTTT.

V usage is TRBV4-2 and J usage is TRBJ2-7, with 8 bases lining up with TRBD1. This CDR3 is built from 15 residues. V dropped 2 bases and J dropped 0; count of bases not matched to a gene: 3. The germline gives CDR1 LGHNA, CDR2 YNFKEQ. The DNA for the CDR3 is TGTGCCAGCAGCCAACCCGGGACAGGCTCCTACGAGCAGTACTTC. This encodes CASSQPGTGSYEQYF.

This rearrangement joins TRBV3-1 (or the pseudogene TRBV3-2) to TRBJ2-7; unclear D gene. The ends were cut back, 0 bases at V and 7 bases at J, with 10 bases in the middle. The length of the CDR3 is 13 residues. The germline CDR1 and CDR2 sequences are LGHDT and YNNKEL (reference sequence). The CDR3 DNA follows: TGTGCCAGCAGCCAAGATGCCGGGTGGGAGCAGTACTTC. Encoded protein: CASSQDAGWEQYF.

The rearrangement joins TRBV11-3 to TRBJ1-1, with unresolved D. Germline V gives CDR1 SGHNT, CDR2 YENEEA. Trimming removed 4 bases at V and 1 base at J, with 10 bases between. This CDR3 is built from 14 residues. The CDR3 DNA is TGTGCCAGCAGCTCGGGTTATAGGAACACTGAAGCTTTCTTT. Its translation is CASSSGYRNTEAFF.

This chain joins TRBV5-1 and TRBJ2-2; maybe TRBD1 (5 bases). Germline CDR1 SGHRS, CDR2 YFSETQ. V lost 0 bases, J lost 7 bases, and 7 bases lay in between. CDR3 size: 13 residues. CDR3 protein: CASSLEGHGELFF. The CDR3 nucleotides are TGCGCCAGCAGCTTGGAGGGGCACGGGGAGCTGTTTTTT.

CDR3 DNA: TGTGCCAGCAGCTCCGGGACTAACAATGAGCAGTTCTTC. It encodes CASSSGTNNEQFF. This chain links TRBV7-7 with TRBJ2-1; TRBD2 aligns across 7 bases. Germline CDR1 is SSHAT and CDR2 is FNYEAQ (reference sequence). The CDR3 has 13 residues. After removal of 4 bases from V and 5 bases from J, the junction contained 2 bases not matched to a gene.

The chain carries TRBV4-3 and TRBJ2-7; 9 bases line up with TRBD1. The V and J ends lost 3 bases and 4 bases, in that order; junction bases with no gene match: 4. The CDR3 extends over 14 amino acids. CDR1 and CDR2 from the germline V gene are LGHNA and YSLEER. CDR3 DNA sequence: TGCGCCAGCAGCCACGGACAGGGGAGATACGAGCAGTACTTC. This encodes CASSHGQGRYEQYF.

This clone was detected only once. The sample has other DNA sequences that encode this CDR3 too. The chain is built from TRBV27 and TRBJ1-5; 11 bases agree with TRBD1. CDR1 and CDR2 from the germline V gene are MNHEY and SMNVEV (reference sequence). V lost 5 bases and J lost 7; bases outside the gene matches: 7. This CDR3 comprises 15 residues. In nucleotides, the CDR3 is TGTGCCAGCAGTCCGGGGACAGGGGGTGACCAGCCCCAGCATTTT. Its protein is CASSPGTGGDQPQHF.

This clone was seen only a few times. V usage is TRBV28 and J usage is TRBJ1-5; 10 nucleotides agree with TRBD1. Germline CDR1 is MDHEN and CDR2 is SYDVKM. The CDR3 is made up of 15 amino acids. V lost 5 bases, J lost 4 bases, and 5 bases stayed unmatched. CDR3 sequence reads: CASSLDRGWNQPQHF. DNA of the CDR3: TGTGCCAGCAGTCTGGACAGGGGGTGGAATCAGCCCCAGCATTTT.

The chain has TRBV6-5 and TRBJ1-2; 7 bases map to TRBD1. Germline-derived CDR1 and CDR2 are MNHEY and SVGAGI. This CDR3 is 13 amino acids long. J lost 8 bases, V lost 6 bases, and 9 bases had no gene match. The CDR3 protein is CASSPDRAGGYTF. The CDR3 nucleotides are TGTGCCAGCAGCCCCGACAGGGCCGGGGGCTACACCTTC.

This sequence joins TRBV7-6 and TRBJ2-7; the D gene is possibly TRBD1 (5 bases). The V gene's germline CDR1 is SGHVS and CDR2 FNYEAQ. The CDR3 has 13 amino acids. V shed 0 bases and J shed 2 bases, with 5 bases lying between them. In DNA, the CDR3 is TGTGCCAGCAGCTTAGCGGGGCCCTACGAGCAGTACTTC. Translated, it gives CASSLAGPYEQYF. Combining the CDR3 with reference TRBV7-6 and TRBJ2-7 gives the whole variable domain GAGVSQSPRYKVTKRGQDVALRCDPISGHVSLYWYRQALGQGPEFLTYFNYEAQQDKSGLPNDRFSAERPEGSISTLTIQRTEQRDSAMYRCASSLAGPYEQYFGPGTRLTVT.

The rearrangement uses TRBV27 and TRBJ2-2; the match to TRBD1 covers 11 bases. V lost 10 bases, J lost 6 bases, and 7 bases stayed unmatched. Germline values: CDR1 MNHEY, CDR2 SMNVEV (reference sequence). CDR3 length: 14 amino acids. The CDR3 nucleotides are TGTGCCATCCAGGACAGGGGGCGGCCCGGGGAGCTGTTTTTT. It yields the protein CAIQDRGRPGELFF.

This clone was found once. This chain links TRBV4-3 with TRBJ2-2; 8 nucleotides agree with TRBD1. The CDR3 has 15 residues. Germline lookup yields CDR1 LGHNA and CDR2 YSLEER. V trimming: 0 bases; J trimming: 6 bases; junction bases outside the gene matches: 3. In DNA form, the CDR3 reads TGCGCCAGCAGCCAAGAGACAGGGGTCCCCGGGGAGCTGTTTTTT. Its translation: CASSQETGVPGELFF.

This clone was recorded a few times. This chain uses TRBV6-6 with TRBJ1-3, with 10 bases identical to TRBD1. V lost 6 bases and J lost 0; bases outside the gene matches: 5. CDR3 length: 16 residues. Germline V CDR1 and CDR2: MNHNY, SVGAGI (reference sequence). CDR3 in DNA: TGTGCCAGCAGGCAGACAGGGGGCGACTCTGGAAACACCATATATTTT. This encodes CASRQTGGDSGNTIYF.

The chain employs TRBV24-1 and TRBJ2-3; a weak D match, TRBD2 (6 bases). With 4 bases removed from V and 4 bases from J, the gap between germline ends came to 14 bases. The length of the CDR3 is 15 residues. Germline V CDR1 and CDR2: KGHDR, SFDVKD. CDR3 nucleotide sequence: TGTGCCACCAGTGACCTGAACGGGGGTGCAGATACGCAGTATTTT. Its translation is CATSDLNGGADTQYF.

The chain carries TRBV6-2 or TRBV6-3 and TRBJ2-1; possible D gene TRBD2, 6 bases. CDR3 length: 14 amino acids. The germline CDR1 and CDR2 sequences are MNHEY and SVGEGT. V was pared by 5 bases and J by 3 bases, with 11 bases between. The CDR3 loop reads CASSLGTYYNEQFF. CDR3 sequence (DNA): TGTGCCAGCAGTCTAGGGACTTACTACAATGAGCAGTTCTTC.

This clone was seen more than once but under ten times. The CDR3 DNA sequence: TGTGCCATCAGTGAGTCCTTCCTCGAGACCCAGTACTTC. The encoded protein is CAISESFLETQYF. The V call is TRBV10-3, the J call TRBJ2-5; no clear D. CDR3 size: 13 residues. CDR1 is ENHRY and CDR2 is SYGVKD in the germline V gene. The V and J ends lost 0 bases and 5 bases respectively, with 7 bases between them.

V gene TRBV2 combines with J gene TRBJ2-4; D is possibly TRBD1 (5 bases). Germline CDR1 reads SNHLY; CDR2 reads FYNNEI. The CDR3 has 15 amino acids. V was shortened by 7 bases and J by 0 bases, with 13 bases between the two germline ends. The CDR3 DNA reads TGTGCCAGCATCGGAGAAGGGGTAGCCAAAAACATTCAGTACTTC. Protein: CASIGEGVAKNIQYF.

V gene TRBV10-3 combines with J gene TRBJ1-1; TRBD1 might be the D (5 bases). V lost 7 bases, J lost 2 bases, and 8 bases lay in between. Germline V gene sequence: CDR1 ENHRY, CDR2 SYGVKD. The CDR3 sequence is 12 residues long. As DNA, the CDR3 is TGTGCCATCAAGCAGGGAAACACTGAAGCTTTCTTT. This translates into CAIKQGNTEAFF.

The gene calls are TRBV10-3 and TRBJ1-5; 8 nucleotides align to TRBD1. With 10 bases clipped from V and 1 base from J, the junction kept 9 bases outside the gene matches. CDR3 length: 15 amino acids. Germline V CDR1 and CDR2: ENHRY, SYGVKD. The CDR3 region is CATNFDRGSNQPQHF. The CDR3 coding sequence is TGTGCCACTAATTTCGACAGGGGAAGCAATCAGCCCCAGCATTTT.